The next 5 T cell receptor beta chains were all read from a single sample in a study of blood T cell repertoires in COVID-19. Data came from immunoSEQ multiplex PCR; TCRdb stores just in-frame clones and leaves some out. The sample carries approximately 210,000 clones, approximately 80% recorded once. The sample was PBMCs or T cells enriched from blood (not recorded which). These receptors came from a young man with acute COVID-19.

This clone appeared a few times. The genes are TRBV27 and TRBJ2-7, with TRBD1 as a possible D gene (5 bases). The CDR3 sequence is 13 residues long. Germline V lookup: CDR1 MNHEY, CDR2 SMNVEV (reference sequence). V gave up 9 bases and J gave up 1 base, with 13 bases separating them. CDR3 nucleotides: TGTGCCAGTAGCTTCCACAGGTCCTACGAGCAGTACTTC. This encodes CASSFHRSYEQYF.

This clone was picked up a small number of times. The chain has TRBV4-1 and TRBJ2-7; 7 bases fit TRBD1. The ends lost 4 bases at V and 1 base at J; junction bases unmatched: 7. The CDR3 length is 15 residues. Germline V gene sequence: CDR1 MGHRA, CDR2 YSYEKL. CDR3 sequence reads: CASSLDRAFSYEQYF. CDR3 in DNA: TGCGCCAGCAGCCTAGACAGGGCATTTTCCTACGAGCAGTACTTC.

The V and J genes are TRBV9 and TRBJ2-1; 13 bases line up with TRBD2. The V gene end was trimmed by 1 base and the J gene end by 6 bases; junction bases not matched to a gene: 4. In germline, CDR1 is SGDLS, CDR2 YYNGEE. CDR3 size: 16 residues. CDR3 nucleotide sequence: TGTGCCAGCAGCGTAATTACTAGCGGGGGGGCCAATGAGCAGTTCTTC. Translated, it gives CASSVITSGGANEQFF.

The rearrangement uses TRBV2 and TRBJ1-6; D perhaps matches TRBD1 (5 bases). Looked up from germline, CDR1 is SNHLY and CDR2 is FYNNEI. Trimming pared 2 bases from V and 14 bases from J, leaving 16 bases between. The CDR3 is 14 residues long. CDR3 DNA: TGTGCCAGCAGTGAAAGGTCGGGGGAAAGCACCCTCCACTTT. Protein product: CASSERSGESTLHF.

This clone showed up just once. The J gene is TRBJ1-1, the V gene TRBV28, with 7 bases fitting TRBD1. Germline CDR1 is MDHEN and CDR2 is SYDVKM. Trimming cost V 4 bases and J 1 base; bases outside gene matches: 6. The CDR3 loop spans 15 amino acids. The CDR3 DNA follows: TGTGCCAGCAGTTCGACAGGGAAAGGGAACACTGAAGCTTTCTTT. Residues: CASSSTGKGNTEAFF.